This T cell receptor (beta chain) was sequenced in a study of shared clonotypes between healthy human individuals (dated by TCRdb to the early 2020s). Regarding the research as a whole: The cohort comprised two women and a few men aged 18 to 49 years. For each donor, three plates each were used for CD4 naive and CD4 memory, two plates were used for CD8 naive, and one plate was used for CD8 memory. To estimate repertoire size and how much clonotype sharing occurs between individuals, the study deeply sequenced the blood TCR repertoires of five or six healthy adults. Libraries were prepared and TCR repertoires were sequenced by different laboratories using diverse techniques, in order to increase sequencing depth and limit assay-specific biases. Each donor's leukapheresis produced roughly between about 0.8 and 10 billion PBMCs.

Using the deep immunoSEQ assay, TCR CDR3 regions were amplified from genomic DNA by multiplex PCR. Genomic DNA extracted from each cell subset was distributed evenly over all wells of several immunoSEQ 96-well plates, and each plate served as one replicate. For sorted subsets, approximately 210 ng genomic DNA, equal to about 30,000 T cell genomes, was loaded into each replicate PCR. Purified libraries were measured with a Qubit 3.0 fluorometer, size-checked on a Bioanalyzer 2100, and measured again with the KAPA Library Quantification kit. Every immunoSEQ 96-well plate was sequenced on a dedicated single-read 150-cycle Illumina NextSeq 550 flow cell. Regarding the original processing steps: Because the immunoSEQ output held only junctional sequences and lacked quality scores, the filtering could not match the filtering applied to full-length reads. Sequences were annotated with PyIR, a Python wrapper for IgBLAST v1.9, using IMGT germline references to assign V/J genes and CDR3. Any read was removed if the V/J assignment was weak (E-value above 1e-6), the CDR3 was missing, or the read contained stop codons, out-of-frame junctions, or ambiguous translated residues. V3J clonotypes were defined as sequences sharing the same inferred V gene, J gene, and CDR3 amino acid sequence. Percentage overlap between repertoires was calculated by dividing the number of shared unique clonotypes by the size of the smaller repertoire. Three approaches were used to assess repertoire richness: RTK rarefaction, the Chao1 estimator, and Recon v2.1 estimates of unobserved clonotypes. Generation probabilities for all TCRbeta clonotypes obtained by the gDNA method from a few donors were computed using OLGA. TCRdb mirrors the immuneACCESS table, restricted to in-frame sequences. Some clones are absent from its copies; in checked studies, under half trace to an unresolved V gene, and the reason for the others is unknown. V, J and clone size are taken as reported in that table, and D and trimming were inferred from the DNA itself. Present in this sample are under 750,000 clones, around 70% of which were seen just once. Roughly 1.8% of the sample rests with the top ten.

Donors were healthy HIV-negative adults with no recently reported acute infections or vaccinations. Only Caucasian adults living in Nashville, Tennessee, USA were represented among the donors. CD4+ T cells were enriched through magnetic negative selection, after which naive cells were positively selected on CD45RA and the remaining negative fraction served as the memory subset. Blood was collected by leukapheresis, and PBMCs were isolated by Ficoll-Histopaque density gradient centrifugation and then cryopreserved in liquid nitrogen vapor phase. Analytical flow cytometry was used to check the purity and quantity of each magnetically sorted T cell population. Each sorted fraction had its genomic DNA isolated and then quantified by UV absorbance on a Nanodrop 2000c. General conclusions and limits of the study: Naive subsets generally had larger estimated clonotype richness than memory subsets did. Sharing across a handful of donors was observed for about 5% of naive CD4, 3% to 3.5% of naive CD8, 2% to 2.5% of memory CD4, and around 0.4% of memory CD8 clonotypes. The genetic and exposure-history diversity represented was limited by the small number of donors. Only blood was sampled, and tissue TCR repertoires likely differ from those in blood. Compared with non-shared clonotypes, the clonotypes found in all four sorted-subset donors had higher generation probabilities. Pairwise subsampling indicated that sequencing depth was expected to affect the degree of clonotype sharing among donors. Rarefaction of sorted-subset datasets indicated incomplete sequencing despite the large sequencing depth.

CDR1 is given as SNHLY and CDR2 as FYNNEI, both from the germline V gene. A distance of 10 bases separates the germline ends of V and J, which lose 4 bases and 2 bases respectively. The CDR3 goes from the cysteine to the phenylalanine over 14 residues. Just the 42-base CDR3 DNA is kept, in frame starting at base 1. Comment on this clone: This receptor's antigen is unknown. Base qualities were left out, and no much larger clone turns up one base away.

This receptor was taken from a woman aged 30 to 39 in good health. Sequenced material: memory CD4+ T cells sorted from blood. The label giving this sample's cell subset or site can be read as: CD45RA-negative fraction. The sequence joins TRBV2 to TRBJ2-3; the D gene cannot be named for sure. The sequence in DNA is TGTGCCAGCAGTGGGAGTGTAGTCACAGATACGCAGTATTTT. This sequence encodes CASSGSVVTDTQYF. The CDR3 plus the reference TRBV2 and TRBJ2-3 genes for the other parts give the full variable domain: EPEVTQTPSHQVTQMGQEVILRCVPISNHLYFYWYRQILGQKVEFLVSFYNNEISEKSEIFDDQFSVERPDGSNFTLKIRSTKLEDSAMYFCASSGSVVTDTQYFGPGTRLTVL.